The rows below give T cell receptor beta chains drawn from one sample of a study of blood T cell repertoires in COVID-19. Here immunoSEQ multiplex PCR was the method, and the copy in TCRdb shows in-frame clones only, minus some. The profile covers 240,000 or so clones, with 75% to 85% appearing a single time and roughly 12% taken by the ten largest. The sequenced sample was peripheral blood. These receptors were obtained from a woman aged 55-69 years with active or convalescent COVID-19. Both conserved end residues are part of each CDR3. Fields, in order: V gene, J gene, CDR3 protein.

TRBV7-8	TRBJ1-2	CASSYFQGVNTF
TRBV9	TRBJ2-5	CASSAQGRPRQETQYF
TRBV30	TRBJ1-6	CAWRGAAWGNSPLHF
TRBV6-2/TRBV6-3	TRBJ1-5	CASSYRERGNQPQHF
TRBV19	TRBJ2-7	CASSIEPTSGATSTYEQYF
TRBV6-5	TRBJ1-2	CASSWDRGYGYTF
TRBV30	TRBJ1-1	CAWSNIGGNTEAFF
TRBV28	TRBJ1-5	CASSRRRTGTYQPQHF
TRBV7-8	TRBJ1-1	CASSRRQGENTEAFF
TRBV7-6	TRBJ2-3	CASSLKRGDGDTQYF
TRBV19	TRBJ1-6	CASSLTWRTSPLHF
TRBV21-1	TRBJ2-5	CASSNGSGGAGETQYF
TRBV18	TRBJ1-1	CASSLGQLNTEAFF
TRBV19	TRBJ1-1	CASSPRDRGLNTEAFF
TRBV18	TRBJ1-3	CASSPNGAGYSGNTIYF
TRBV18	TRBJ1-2	CASSPGARNYGYTF
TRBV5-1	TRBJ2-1	CASSTRAGYLNNEQFF
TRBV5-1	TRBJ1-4	CASSSGQGEGKLFF
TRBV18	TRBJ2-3	CASSSLTGSDTQYF
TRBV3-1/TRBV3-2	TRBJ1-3	CASSVYTGHSGNTIYF
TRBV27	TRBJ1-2	CASSRQGGWYGYTF
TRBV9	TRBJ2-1	CASSVLWGRGDEQFF
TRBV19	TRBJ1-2	CASSMGWGERAGYTF
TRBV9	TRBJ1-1	CASSEGQNTEAFF
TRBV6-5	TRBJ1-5	CASSLHREGNQPQHF
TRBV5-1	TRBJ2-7	CASSGGGGANYEQYF
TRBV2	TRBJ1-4	CASNGRLGQINEKLFF
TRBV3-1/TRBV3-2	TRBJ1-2	CASSPNGDRGQRNYGYTF
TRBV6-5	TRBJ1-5	CASSYSRGGGQPQHF
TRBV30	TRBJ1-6	CAWSVRQGSNPLHF
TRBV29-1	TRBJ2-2	CSVGGQGNTGELFF
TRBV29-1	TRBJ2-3	CSVSPGLAGSGDTQYF
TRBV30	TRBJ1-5	CAWSVQGTQWNRQPQHF
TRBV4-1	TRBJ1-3	CASSQGQAYSGNTIYF
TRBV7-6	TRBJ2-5	CASSYTRGNQETQYF
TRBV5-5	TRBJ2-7	CASSFRDSSSYEQYF
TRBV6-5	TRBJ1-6	CASTPRTGAYSPLHF
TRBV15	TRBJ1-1	CATSRDQRGSTEAFF
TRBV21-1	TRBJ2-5	CARPTFLQGIQETQYF
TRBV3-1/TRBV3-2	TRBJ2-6	CASSHRTGGISGANVLTF
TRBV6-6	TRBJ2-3	CASSYADRVTDTQYF
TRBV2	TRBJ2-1	CASSGDYVGGQFF
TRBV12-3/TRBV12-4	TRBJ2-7	CASSLPYYEQYF
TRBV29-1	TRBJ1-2	CSVVQDGYTF
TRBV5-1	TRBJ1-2	CASSFSGQGNYGYTF